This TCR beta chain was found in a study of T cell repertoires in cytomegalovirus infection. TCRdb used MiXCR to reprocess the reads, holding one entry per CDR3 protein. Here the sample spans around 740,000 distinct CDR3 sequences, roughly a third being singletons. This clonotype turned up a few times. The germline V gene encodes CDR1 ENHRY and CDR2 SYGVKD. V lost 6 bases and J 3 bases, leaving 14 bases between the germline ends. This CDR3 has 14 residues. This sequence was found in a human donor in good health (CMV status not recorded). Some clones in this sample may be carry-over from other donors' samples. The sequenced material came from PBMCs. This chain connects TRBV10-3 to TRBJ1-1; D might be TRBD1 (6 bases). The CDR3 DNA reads TGTGCCATCAGAAAGGAACAGGGCCACACTGAAGCTTTCTTT. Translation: CAIRKEQGHTEAFF.